This TCR beta chain was sequenced in a study of regulatory T cells in long-lasting Graves disease. Assembly of TCR beta libraries relied on iRepertoire HTBI primers together with Arm-PCR of CDR3 regions. TCRdb reanalysed the multiplex PCR reads using MiXCR and keeps one entry per CDR3 protein. The sample has roughly 500,000 distinct CDR3 sequences; around a fifth are singletons. Time point here: persistent/refractory GD, antithyroid drugs over 5 years with positive TRAb. RNA from PBMCs was the source of the TCR library. This material consisted of peripheral blood mononuclear cells (PBMCs), taken when the disease was refractory, from a patient treated with antithyroid drugs. This TCR was recovered from a female donor with Graves disease.

The CDR3 DNA is TGTGCCAGCAGCTTGGGCGGAGGGGCAATGAACATTCAGTACTTC. Its translation: CASSLGGGAMNIQYF. V and J are TRBV5-8 and TRBJ2-4, with a tentative D call TRBD2 (6 bases). Germline-derived CDR1 and CDR2 are SGHTS and YDEGEE. Between the trimmed V and J ends, which lost 0 bases and 7 bases, there was a span of 14 bases. The CDR3 has 15 residues.